These 25 T cell receptor beta chains were sequenced from one sample in a study of cytomegalovirus exposure and HLA in healthy donors. 60 Vbeta and 13 Jbeta primers were used in PCR. Some clones are missing from TCRdb's copy, which holds only in-frame ones; the method was immunoSEQ multiplex PCR. The table has 100,000 to 150,000 clones, approximately 82% seen once. Sequenced: PBMCs. The receptors here all came from a young woman in good health and CMV-seropositive.

The chain combines TRBV6-5 with TRBJ2-7, with TRBD2 matching over 10 bases. The germline V gene encodes CDR1 MNHEY and CDR2 SVGAGI. There are 15 residues in the CDR3. V was pared by 6 bases and J by 3 bases, with 8 bases of the junction left unmatched. Here the CDR3 DNA reads TGTGCCAGCAGGGCAACTAGCGGGGCCGACTACGAGCAGTACTTC. Translation gives CASRATSGADYEQYF.

This clone was recorded only once. The chain combines TRBV6-6 with TRBJ2-2; 10 bases fit TRBD2. With 5 bases clipped from V and 7 bases from J, the junction kept 7 bases outside the gene matches. This CDR3 region has 15 residues. CDR1 and CDR2 from the germline V gene are MNHNY and SVGAGI (reference sequence). DNA for the CDR3: TGTGCCAGCAGTAAGGGACTAGCGTTGTACGGGGAGCTGTTTTTT. Translating gives CASSKGLALYGELFF.

This clone has just one count. The rearrangement uses TRBV6-6 and TRBJ2-1, with D tentatively TRBD1 (6 bases). Germline CDR1 reads MNHNY; CDR2 reads SVGAGI (reference sequence). V lost 8 bases and J 10 bases, leaving 15 bases between the germline ends. This CDR3 contains 12 residues. The DNA of the CDR3 is TGTGCCAGCTTGAACAGGGAAAGGGAGCAGTTCTTC. This sequence encodes CASLNREREQFF.

The chain employs TRBV4-1 and TRBJ1-1, with 9 bases that match TRBD1. The germline gives CDR1 MGHRA, CDR2 YSYEKL. The J segment lost 4 bases and the V segment lost 1 base, leaving 4 bases of the junction unmatched. The CDR3 runs 15 residues. In DNA, the CDR3 is TGCGCCAGCAGCCAAGTCGCGACAGGGGGCACTGAAGCTTTCTTT. Protein: CASSQVATGGTEAFF.

The rearrangement joins TRBV19 to TRBJ1-6, with a possible D match to TRBD1 (6 bases). Germline loops: CDR1 LNHDA, CDR2 SQIVND (reference sequence). This CDR3 has 18 residues. Trimming took 6 bases from V and 0 from J, leaving 18 bases between them. The CDR3 DNA is TGTGCCAGTAGCCGAATCGGACAGTTGAGCTCCTATAATTCACCCCTCCACTTT. This sequence encodes CASSRIGQLSSYNSPLHF.

The chain links TRBV5-1 to TRBJ2-3; the match to TRBD2 covers 7 bases. The trim removed 6 bases at V and 5 bases at J, leaving 12 bases unmatched. CDR3 length: 15 amino acids. CDR1 and CDR2 from the germline V gene are SGHRS and YFSETQ. CDR3 amino acids: CASKVGGGERDTQYF. The CDR3 DNA reads as TGCGCCAGCAAGGTCGGCGGGGGAGAACGAGATACGCAGTATTTT.

This clone was seen only a few times. The chain joins TRBV19 to TRBJ1-2; no definite D call. CDR3 size: 13 residues. Trimming pared 11 bases from V and 4 bases from J, leaving 17 bases between. Germline V lookup: CDR1 LNHDA, CDR2 SQIVND (reference sequence). In DNA, the CDR3 is TGTGCCGGCGCGTTCGGGCGGGGCTATGGCTACACCTTC. It is translated as CAGAFGRGYGYTF.

This chain joins TRBV27 and TRBJ2-1; D is possibly TRBD2 (6 bases). This CDR3 comprises 14 residues. Germline CDR1 MNHEY, CDR2 SMNVEV (reference sequence). Trimming took off 4 bases at V and 7 bases at J, with 14 bases between the two ends. CDR3 nucleotides: TGTGCCAGCAGTTCCGGGACTCTTTATAATGAGCAGTTCTTC. Its protein is CASSSGTLYNEQFF.

The chain combines TRBV7-9 with TRBJ1-3; D is ambiguous. This CDR3 is 15 amino acids long. V lost 1 base and J 0 bases, leaving 7 bases between the germline ends. CDR1 and CDR2 from the germline V gene are SEHNR and FQNEAQ (reference sequence). This CDR3 is CASSLVRFSGNTIYF. CDR3 sequence (DNA): TGTGCCAGCAGCTTAGTACGGTTCTCTGGAAACACCATATATTTT.

The chain couples TRBV11-2 to TRBJ2-3, with D hard to call. CDR1 and CDR2 from the germline V gene are SGHAT and FQNNGV. CDR3 size: 15 residues. The V gene lost 5 bases and the J gene lost 2 bases, with 14 bases spanning the gap. DNA for the CDR3: TGTGCCAGCAGCCCCCACGGGTCTTCCACAGATACGCAGTATTTT. The encoded protein is CASSPHGSSTDTQYF.

The V call is TRBV9, the J call TRBJ2-3, with 9 bases aligning to TRBD2. The germline V gene has CDR1 SGDLS and CDR2 YYNGEE. The CDR3 contains 16 residues. After removal of 1 base from V and 6 bases from J, the junction contained 9 bases not matched to a gene. The CDR3 loop is CASSVRGGGVRDTQYF. The CDR3 nucleotides are TGTGCCAGCAGCGTACGAGGCGGGGGGGTAAGGGATACGCAGTATTTT.

V is TRBV14 and J is TRBJ2-7, with 7 bases fitting TRBD1. In germline, CDR1 is SGHDN, CDR2 FVKESK. V trimming: 5 bases; J trimming: 5 bases; junction bases outside the gene matches: 9. The CDR3 runs to 14 residues. The CDR3 bases are TGTGCCAGCAGCTTACGACAGGGTGTCGACGAGCAGTACTTC. Its translation is CASSLRQGVDEQYF.

The CDR3 DNA sequence: TGTGCCAGCAGTACTAGCGACGAGCAGTACTTC. Translated, it gives CASSTSDEQYF. V gene TRBV2 combines with J gene TRBJ2-7; 7 bases match TRBD2. The CDR3 totals 11 residues. The germline gives CDR1 SNHLY, CDR2 FYNNEI. With 5 bases clipped from V and 5 bases from J, the junction kept 0 bases outside the gene matches.

This clone showed up just a few times. The genes are TRBV25-1 and TRBJ1-3; the D is unclear. The V end lost 3 bases, the J end lost 3 bases, and 12 bases lay between the germline ends. Germline CDR1 reads MGHDK; CDR2 reads SYGVNS. The CDR3 consists of 15 residues. CDR3 DNA: TGTGCCAGCAGTGACCCCGAGGCCGGTGGAAACACCATATATTTT. It codes for CASSDPEAGGNTIYF.

The V gene is TRBV7-9, the J gene TRBJ2-1; D unresolved. Germline CDR1 and CDR2: SEHNR and FQNEAQ (reference sequence). The CDR3 contains 12 residues. The V end lost 4 bases, the J end lost 5 bases, and 6 bases lay between the germline ends. The CDR3 DNA reads as TGTGCCAGCAGCTCGCTACACAATGAGCAGTTCTTC. Protein sequence: CASSSLHNEQFF.

The chain combines TRBV5-5 with TRBJ1-1; D possibly corresponds to TRBD1 (6 bases). The CDR3 totals 15 residues. Germline values: CDR1 SGHKS, CDR2 YYEKEE (reference sequence). The germline V and J ends were trimmed by 0 bases and 6 bases, with 15 bases remaining between them. CDR3 nucleotide sequence: TGTGCCAGCAGCTTGGTGTTACAGGGCCCCGCTGAAGCTTTCTTT. Translation: CASSLVLQGPAEAFF.

The V call is TRBV2, the J call TRBJ2-3, with 8 bases that match TRBD2. V shed 3 bases, J shed 3 bases, and the junction held 5 bases outside the gene matches. Germline lookup yields CDR1 SNHLY and CDR2 FYNNEI. The CDR3 has 15 amino acids. The CDR3 loop reads CASSDRAGVTDTQYF. The CDR3 nucleotides are TGTGCCAGCAGTGATCGAGCGGGGGTGACAGATACGCAGTATTTT.

There are a few counts of this clone. The rearrangement joins TRBV19 to TRBJ2-2; 12 bases agree with TRBD2. Germline V gene data show CDR1 as LNHDA and CDR2 as SQIVND (reference sequence). Trimming took 2 bases from V and 6 from J; bases not matched to a gene: 10. This CDR3 has 18 residues. DNA for the CDR3: TGTGCCAGTAGTATAACGGGACTAGCGGGCCCGGGGGCCGGGGAGCTGTTTTTT. Amino acid sequence: CASSITGLAGPGAGELFF.

V gene TRBV18 combines with J gene TRBJ2-7; TRBD2 aligns across 10 bases. Germline V gives CDR1 KGHSH, CDR2 LQKENI. There are 15 residues in the CDR3. J lost 0 bases, V lost 8 bases, and 7 bases had no gene match. CDR3: CASAVTSGDSYEQYF. DNA of the CDR3: TGTGCCAGCGCCGTCACTAGCGGGGACTCCTACGAGCAGTACTTC.

J is TRBJ2-3 and V is TRBV4-2; possibly TRBD2 for D (6 bases). The CDR3 spans 12 residues. Trimming left V 7 bases short and J 8 bases short, with 13 bases between. The germline V gene encodes CDR1 LGHNA and CDR2 YNFKEQ. CDR3 sequence reads: CASTPGVGTQYF. CDR3 nucleotide sequence: TGTGCCAGCACTCCGGGGGTCGGTACGCAGTATTTT.

The V gene is TRBV6-5, the J gene TRBJ2-2, with D unclear. The CDR3 spans 14 residues. The V gene lost 2 bases and the J gene lost 6 bases, with 10 bases spanning the gap. CDR1 MNHEY and CDR2 SVGAGI come from the germline V gene. In DNA form, the CDR3 reads TGTGCCAGCAGTTACACTCGGGTGGCCGGGGAGCTGTTTTTT. Protein sequence: CASSYTRVAGELFF.

Only a few counts were recorded for this clone. The genes are TRBV7-6 and TRBJ2-5, with 11 bases fitting TRBD2. V lost 5 bases and J lost 3; bases outside the gene matches: 11. From germline, CDR1 is SGHVS and CDR2 FNYEAQ. The CDR3 is 17 residues long. The CDR3 spells CASSPRSDSGGEETQYF. CDR3 in DNA: TGTGCCAGCAGCCCCCGGTCCGATAGCGGGGGGGAAGAGACCCAGTACTTC. Complete variable domain (other parts from reference TRBV7-6 and TRBJ2-5): GAGVSQSPRYKVTKRGQDVALRCDPISGHVSLYWYRQALGQGPEFLTYFNYEAQQDKSGLPNDRFSAERPEGSISTLTIQRTEQRDSAMYRCASSPRSDSGGEETQYFGPGTRLLVL.

The rearrangement joins TRBV28 to TRBJ1-2; a possible D gene is TRBD1 (5 bases). Trimming stripped 3 bases from V and 2 bases from J, with 7 bases between. Germline lookup yields CDR1 MDHEN and CDR2 SYDVKM. The CDR3 contains 13 residues. This chain's CDR3 is CASSFRGNYGYTF. The CDR3, as DNA: TGTGCCAGCAGTTTTCGGGGGAACTATGGCTACACCTTC.

The rearrangement links TRBV5-6 to TRBJ2-3; TRBD2 agrees at 7 bases. CDR1 and CDR2 from the germline V gene are SGHDT and YYEEEE. J gave up 4 bases and V 4 bases, and 6 bases lay outside the gene matches. The CDR3 consists of 14 residues. The CDR3 DNA sequence: TGTGCCAGCAGCCGGGCTAGCGGTTCAGATACGCAGTATTTT. Translation gives CASSRASGSDTQYF.

This chain uses TRBV2 with TRBJ1-1, with 7 bases matching TRBD1. Germline CDR1 and CDR2: SNHLY and FYNNEI. With 6 bases clipped from V and 5 bases from J, the junction kept 9 bases outside the gene matches. The CDR3 loop spans 14 amino acids. CDR3 sequence (DNA): TGTGCCAGCAGAGGACAGGCGGGGAGAACTGAAGCTTTCTTT. Amino acid sequence: CASRGQAGRTEAFF.